The clone carrying this TCR beta chain was observed a few times. Its target is unknown. The data stem from a study of cytomegalovirus exposure and HLA in healthy donors. Study outcomes and limitations: Many donors carried some public TCRs, although rarity characterized most TCR sequences. In a later analysis, across HLA loci, associated TCR counts were highest for DRB1, lowest for HLA-C.

The CDR3 has 15 residues. The germline gives CDR1 MNHEY, CDR2 SMNVEV (reference sequence). With V trimmed by 4 bases and J by 4 bases, 3 bases remained unmatched. The PCR had 60 Vbeta and 13 Jbeta primers. Per the original methods: Per a later analysis, the number of unique TCR beta chains was around 80 million, of which about 10 million were shared. Using immunoSEQ multiplex PCR, the repertoire was profiled, and TCRdb retains in-frame clones only, with some absent. V, J and clone size are those of that table, while D and trimming were read from the DNA. In the table there are about 150,000 clones, over 70% of which are singletons.

The chain has TRBV27 and TRBJ2-7, with 14 positions matching TRBD2. The sequencing input was PBMCs. The sequence came from a man aged 30-40 years in good health and CMV-seronegative. The CDR3 DNA follows: TGTGCCAGCAGTTCTGGGACTAGCGGGGGTTACGAGCAGTACTTC. Its protein product is CASSSGTSGGYEQYF.